A single sample is the source of the 4 T cell receptor beta chains below, sequenced in a study of blood T cell repertoires in COVID-19. Clones were read by immunoSEQ multiplex PCR, and TCRdb kept only the in-frame ones, dropping some. In the table there are tens of thousands of clones, approximately 86% of which are singletons. The specimen sequenced was peripheral blood. The receptors derive from a man at least 80 years old with COVID-19, enrolled during active disease.

This clone was counted once. The chain is built from TRBV6-1 and TRBJ2-5; perhaps TRBD2 as D (5 bases). CDR3 length equals 14 residues. Trimming took off 0 bases at V and 4 bases at J, with 9 bases between the two ends. The germline CDR1 and CDR2 sequences are MNHNS and SASEGT. In DNA form, the CDR3 reads TGTGCCAGCAGTGAAGCAGTAGGAGGAGAGACCCAGTACTTC. It translates to CASSEAVGGETQYF.

This chain uses TRBV28 with TRBJ1-3; perhaps TRBD1 as D (5 bases). The CDR3 has 14 residues. Germline CDR1 is MDHEN and CDR2 is SYDVKM. V dropped 1 base and J dropped 4 bases, with 8 bases sitting between them. This CDR3 reads CASSLSYRGNTIYF. The DNA for the CDR3 is TGTGCCAGCAGTTTATCCTACAGGGGAAACACCATATATTTT.

The chain is built from TRBV9 and TRBJ1-5; D is uncertain. CDR1 SGDLS and CDR2 YYNGEE come from the germline V gene. This CDR3 has 15 residues. V was pared by 4 bases and J by 3 bases, with 14 bases between. The CDR3 DNA reads as TGTGCCAGCAGCCCCAGTGGCAGGCCCAATCAGCCCCAGCATTTT. This codes for CASSPSGRPNQPQHF.

This clone appeared a single time. V usage is TRBV4-2 and J usage is TRBJ2-3; D perhaps matches TRBD1 (6 bases). Trimming shortened V by 3 bases and J by 6 bases, and 13 bases separated the two germline ends. Germline V gene lookup returns CDR1 LGHNA and CDR2 YNFKEQ. The CDR3 extends over 14 amino acids. CDR3 protein: CASSQGKGEDTQYF. The DNA of the CDR3 is TGTGCCAGCAGCCAGGGGAAGGGGGAGGATACGCAGTATTTT.